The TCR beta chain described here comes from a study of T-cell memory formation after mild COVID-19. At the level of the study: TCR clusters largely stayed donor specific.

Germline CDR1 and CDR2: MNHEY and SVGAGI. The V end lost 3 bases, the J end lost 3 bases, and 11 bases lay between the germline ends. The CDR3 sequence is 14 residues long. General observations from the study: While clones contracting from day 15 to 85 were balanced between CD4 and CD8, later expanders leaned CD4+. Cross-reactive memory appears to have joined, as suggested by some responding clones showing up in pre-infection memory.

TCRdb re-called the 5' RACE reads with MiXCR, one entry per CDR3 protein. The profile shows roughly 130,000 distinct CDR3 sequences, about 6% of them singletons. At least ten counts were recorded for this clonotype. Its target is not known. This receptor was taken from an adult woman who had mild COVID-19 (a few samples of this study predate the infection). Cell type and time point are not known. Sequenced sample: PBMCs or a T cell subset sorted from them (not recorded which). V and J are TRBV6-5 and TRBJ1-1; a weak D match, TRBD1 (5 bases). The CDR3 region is CASSYRQGYTEAFF. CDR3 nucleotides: TGTGCCAGCAGTTATCGGCAGGGCTACACTGAAGCTTTCTTT.